Presented here are 19 T cell receptor beta chains from one specimen sequenced in a study of blood T cell repertoires in COVID-19. Sequencing used immunoSEQ multiplex PCR; TCRdb keeps in-frame clones, though not all of them. Among some 65,000 clones listed, 70% to 90% were seen once. Sequencing was done on a sample of peripheral blood. These receptors were collected from a man in his forties or fifties with COVID-19, enrolled during active disease.

The table lists this clone with a few counts. This chain uses TRBV5-6 with TRBJ2-7, with D perhaps TRBD2 (6 bases). This CDR3 contains 15 residues. Trimming took 9 bases from V and 0 from J, leaving 19 bases between them. CDR1 is SGHDT and CDR2 is YYEEEE in the germline V gene. Here the CDR3 DNA reads TGTGCCACTACCCTGGGGGGTCCTAGCTCCTACGAGCAGTACTTC. It yields the protein CATTLGGPSSYEQYF.

This clone was counted a single time. The J gene is TRBJ2-7, the V gene TRBV6-1; no reliable D call. Looked up from germline, CDR1 is MNHNS and CDR2 is SASEGT. V lost 2 bases, J lost 3 bases, and 8 bases lay in between. The CDR3 totals 13 residues. CDR3 nucleotides: TGTGCCAGCAGTGAACACAGCTTCTACGAGCAGTACTTC. As protein: CASSEHSFYEQYF.

V usage is TRBV29-1 and J usage is TRBJ2-1; 8 positions match TRBD2. Per germline, CDR1 SQVTM and CDR2 ANQGSEA. The V and J ends lost 4 bases and 2 bases, in that order; junction bases with no gene match: 4. CDR3 length: 14 residues. CDR3 nucleotides: TGCAGCGTTGTCTTAGCGGGGACCTACAATGAGCAGTTCTTC. It encodes CSVVLAGTYNEQFF.

This chain connects TRBV9 to TRBJ2-1, with TRBD1 matching 8 bases. Germline V gives CDR1 SGDLS, CDR2 YYNGEE. The CDR3 loop spans 16 amino acids. After removal of 4 bases from V and 3 bases from J, the junction contained 9 bases not matched to a gene. In DNA form, the CDR3 reads TGTGCCAGCAGCTCGGGGACAGGACACTACTACAATGAGCAGTTCTTC. Translation gives CASSSGTGHYYNEQFF.

V is TRBV7-2 and J is TRBJ2-1; no clear D gene. From germline, CDR1 is SGHTA and CDR2 FQGNSA. V was shortened by 5 bases and J by 2 bases, with 13 bases between the two germline ends. CDR3 length equals 15 residues. The CDR3 coding sequence is TGTGCCAGCAGCCTAGAATCTATGCCCTACAATGAGCAGTTCTTC. Translating it yields CASSLESMPYNEQFF. Using reference TRBV7-2 and TRBJ2-1 for the parts outside the CDR3, the full variable domain is GAGVSQSPSNKVTEKGKDVELRCDPISGHTALYWYRQSLGQGLEFLIYFQGNSAPDKSGLPSDRFSAERTGGSVSTLTIQRTQQEDSAVYLCASSLESMPYNEQFFGPGTRLTVL.

The chain is built from TRBV27 and TRBJ1-2; TRBD1 might be the D (6 bases). CDR3 length: 15 residues. Germline V gives CDR1 MNHEY, CDR2 SMNVEV (reference sequence). Deletions cut 4 bases from V and 4 bases from J, with 16 bases between. The CDR3 DNA reads as TGTGCCAGCAGTTCGACCCTACAGGGTACCTATGGCTACACCTTC. This encodes CASSSTLQGTYGYTF.

The V gene is TRBV5-4, the J gene TRBJ2-2, with D possibly TRBD1 on 6 matching bases. V was trimmed by 0 bases and J by 6 bases, leaving 12 bases between them. Looked up from germline, CDR1 is SGHNT and CDR2 is YYREEE (reference sequence). CDR3 length: 15 residues. The CDR3 DNA sequence: TGTGCCAGCAGCTTGGAGGGGGTAGGCGCCGGGGAGCTGTTTTTT. This gives the protein CASSLEGVGAGELFF.

This clone was detected only once. The chain employs TRBV12-3 or TRBV12-4 and TRBJ1-4, with D tentatively TRBD1 (5 bases). V lost 3 bases and J lost 6, with 8 bases in between. CDR3 size: 13 residues. CDR3 region: CASSFGGYEKLFF. CDR3 DNA: TGTGCCAGCAGTTTCGGGGGTTATGAAAAACTGTTTTTT.

This clone was observed a single time. The V call is TRBV2, the J call TRBJ2-1; D gene unclear. The germline gives CDR1 SNHLY, CDR2 FYNNEI. The CDR3 spans 14 residues. The germline V and J ends were trimmed by 4 bases and 4 bases, with 11 bases remaining between them. CDR3 coding DNA: TGTGCCAGCAGTGGCTTGCCCCTATACAATGAGCAGTTCTTC. Protein sequence: CASSGLPLYNEQFF. The full variable domain, completed using reference TRBV2 and TRBJ2-1, is EPEVTQTPSHQVTQMGQEVILRCVPISNHLYFYWYRQILGQKVEFLVSFYNNEISEKSEIFDDQFSVERPDGSNFTLKIRSTKLEDSAMYFCASSGLPLYNEQFFGPGTRLTVL.

The chain employs TRBV24-1 and TRBJ2-3, with D perhaps matching TRBD1 (5 bases). The germline gives CDR1 KGHDR, CDR2 SFDVKD. Trimming took off 9 bases at V and 6 bases at J, with 12 bases between the two ends. The CDR3 has 12 residues. This CDR3 reads CATPGAGDTQYF. CDR3 DNA sequence: TGTGCCACCCCTGGGGCCGGGGATACGCAGTATTTT.

DNA of the CDR3: TGCGCCAGCAGCTTGAGGCTACAGACCCTAATGAGCTCCTACGAGCAGTACTTC. It is translated as CASSLRLQTLMSSYEQYF. The J gene is TRBJ2-7, the V gene TRBV5-1; D is unclear. This CDR3 comprises 18 residues. V was clipped by 1 base and J by 0 bases, with 20 bases between them. Germline CDR1 SGHRS, CDR2 YFSETQ.

The rearrangement links TRBV7-2 to TRBJ2-5; 8 nucleotides align to TRBD2. After removal of 1 base from V and 7 bases from J, the junction contained 11 bases not matched to a gene. The germline V gene encodes CDR1 SGHTA and CDR2 FQGNSA. The CDR3 runs to 16 residues. The CDR3 coding sequence is TGTGCCAGCAGCTTAGTCGGGGGGGGCCGCTCCCGGACCCAGTACTTC. Encoded protein: CASSLVGGGRSRTQYF.

The V gene is TRBV27, the J gene TRBJ1-2, with a possible D match to TRBD1 (5 bases). CDR3 size: 14 residues. Trimming cost V 0 bases and J 6 bases, with 11 bases left between them. Germline CDR1 is MNHEY and CDR2 is SMNVEV (reference sequence). The CDR3 sequence is CASSLSRQGDGYTF. CDR3 DNA: TGTGCCAGCAGTTTATCTCGGCAGGGTGATGGCTACACCTTC.

The genes are TRBV27 and TRBJ1-4; D unresolved. V lost 3 bases, J lost 0 bases, and 2 bases lay in between. This CDR3 has 13 amino acids. Germline-derived CDR1 and CDR2 are MNHEY and SMNVEV (reference sequence). Written as DNA, the CDR3 is TGTGCCAGCAGTTTCTCAACTAATGAAAAACTGTTTTTT. Encoded protein: CASSFSTNEKLFF.

The CDR3: CASSESTAGGLRETQYF. In DNA, the CDR3 is TGCGCCAGCAGTGAGTCGACAGCGGGGGGGCTTCGGGAGACCCAGTACTTC. This chain connects TRBV10-1 to TRBJ2-5; 10 bases map to TRBD2. CDR3 length equals 17 residues. Trimming removed 0 bases from V and 5 bases from J; junction bases left unmatched: 9. Germline assignment: CDR1 WNHNN and CDR2 SYGVQD (reference sequence).

V gene TRBV19 combines with J gene TRBJ1-5; no clear D gene. Trimming cost V 3 bases and J 4 bases, with 7 bases left between them. Germline V gene sequence: CDR1 LNHDA, CDR2 SQIVND (reference sequence). The CDR3 runs to 13 residues. The CDR3 region is CASSIQENQPQHF. In DNA, the CDR3 is TGTGCCAGTAGTATCCAGGAAAATCAGCCCCAGCATTTT.

The genes are TRBV5-1 and TRBJ2-5; D possibly corresponds to TRBD1 (5 bases). V lost 9 bases to trimming and J lost 2 bases, with 20 bases between them. CDR3 size: 15 residues. CDR1 and CDR2 (germline): SGHRS, YFSETQ. The CDR3 DNA reads as TGCGCCACCTCCGCAGGGCCACCTATGCAAGAGACCCAGTACTTC. Amino acids: CATSAGPPMQETQYF. The full variable domain, rest sourced from reference TRBV5-1 and TRBJ2-5, is KAGVTQTPRYLIKTRGQQVTLSCSPISGHRSVSWYQQTPGQGLQFLFEYFSETQRNKGNFPGRFSGRQFSNSRSEMNVSTLELGDSALYLCATSAGPPMQETQYFGPGTRLLVL.

The chain employs TRBV12-3 or TRBV12-4 and TRBJ1-1; D may be TRBD1 (5 bases). V dropped 1 base and J dropped 11 bases, with 8 bases sitting between them. The CDR3 has 11 amino acids. The CDR3 sequence: CASSLGPGAFF. In DNA, the CDR3 is TGTGCCAGCAGTTTAGGTCCAGGGGCTTTCTTT.

The genes are TRBV5-1 and TRBJ1-1; D remains unclear. V dropped 4 bases and J dropped 7 bases, with 14 bases sitting between them. Germline CDR1 reads SGHRS; CDR2 reads YFSETQ. The CDR3 is 13 residues long. The CDR3 reads CASSGLMTGEAFF. The CDR3 region has the DNA TGCGCCAGCAGCGGACTGATGACGGGTGAAGCTTTCTTT.